Here is one T cell receptor (beta chain) with its context. The antigen is not known. A much more abundant neighbour one base away suggests this may be a read error. TCRdb independently ran MiXCR on the multiplex PCR reads; one entry per CDR3 protein. The table includes around 130,000 distinct CDR3 sequences, less than 20% detected once. CDR1 and CDR2 (germline): SGHTA, FQGTGA. This CDR3 is 17 amino acids long. Axillary draining lymph nodes of breast cancer patients supplied the node samples. This record belongs to a study of breast tumors, draining lymph nodes, adjacent tissues. Study-wide findings and caveats: Tumors had less TCR diversity than lymph nodes, more than nontumor tissue.

The sample was axillary lymph node tissue. The genes are TRBV7-3 and TRBJ2-2; 8 bases fit TRBD1. This TCR was recovered from a female donor with breast cancer. Some clones in this sample may be carry-over from other donors' samples. The CDR3 is CAGSLTSGTGNTGELFF. The CDR3 coding sequence is TGTGCCGGCAGCTTAACCTCTGGGACAGGGAACACCGGGGAGCTGTTTTTT.